This T cell receptor (beta chain) derives from a study of human thymus T cells. This CDR3 comprises 14 residues. The assay was immunoSEQ multiplex PCR, and TCRdb's table has in-frame clones only and misses some. This sample has fewer than 85,000 clones, with roughly 94% found just once. Surgeons resected thymus tissue during corrective heart surgery. Congenital heart defects were the reason for the corrective surgery that the donors, healthy Finnish infants, were having. Notes on the study in general: Thymic and blood repertoires appeared to carry a bias in their V and J gene usage. Related studies noted strongly shared thymic repertoires across unrelated people.

Notes on this clone: Its antigen is currently unknown.

This chain connects TRBV21-1 to TRBJ1-1; the table calls TRBD1, which could not be checked here. TRBV21-1 is labeled a pseudogene. The sequence came from a girl in the first two years of life with a congenital heart defect but otherwise immunologically healthy. The sequenced sample was thymus tissue. CDR3 nucleotides: TGTGCCAGCAGCCACTCCACAGGGGACACTGAAGCTTTCTTT. It is translated as CASSHSTGDTEAFF.